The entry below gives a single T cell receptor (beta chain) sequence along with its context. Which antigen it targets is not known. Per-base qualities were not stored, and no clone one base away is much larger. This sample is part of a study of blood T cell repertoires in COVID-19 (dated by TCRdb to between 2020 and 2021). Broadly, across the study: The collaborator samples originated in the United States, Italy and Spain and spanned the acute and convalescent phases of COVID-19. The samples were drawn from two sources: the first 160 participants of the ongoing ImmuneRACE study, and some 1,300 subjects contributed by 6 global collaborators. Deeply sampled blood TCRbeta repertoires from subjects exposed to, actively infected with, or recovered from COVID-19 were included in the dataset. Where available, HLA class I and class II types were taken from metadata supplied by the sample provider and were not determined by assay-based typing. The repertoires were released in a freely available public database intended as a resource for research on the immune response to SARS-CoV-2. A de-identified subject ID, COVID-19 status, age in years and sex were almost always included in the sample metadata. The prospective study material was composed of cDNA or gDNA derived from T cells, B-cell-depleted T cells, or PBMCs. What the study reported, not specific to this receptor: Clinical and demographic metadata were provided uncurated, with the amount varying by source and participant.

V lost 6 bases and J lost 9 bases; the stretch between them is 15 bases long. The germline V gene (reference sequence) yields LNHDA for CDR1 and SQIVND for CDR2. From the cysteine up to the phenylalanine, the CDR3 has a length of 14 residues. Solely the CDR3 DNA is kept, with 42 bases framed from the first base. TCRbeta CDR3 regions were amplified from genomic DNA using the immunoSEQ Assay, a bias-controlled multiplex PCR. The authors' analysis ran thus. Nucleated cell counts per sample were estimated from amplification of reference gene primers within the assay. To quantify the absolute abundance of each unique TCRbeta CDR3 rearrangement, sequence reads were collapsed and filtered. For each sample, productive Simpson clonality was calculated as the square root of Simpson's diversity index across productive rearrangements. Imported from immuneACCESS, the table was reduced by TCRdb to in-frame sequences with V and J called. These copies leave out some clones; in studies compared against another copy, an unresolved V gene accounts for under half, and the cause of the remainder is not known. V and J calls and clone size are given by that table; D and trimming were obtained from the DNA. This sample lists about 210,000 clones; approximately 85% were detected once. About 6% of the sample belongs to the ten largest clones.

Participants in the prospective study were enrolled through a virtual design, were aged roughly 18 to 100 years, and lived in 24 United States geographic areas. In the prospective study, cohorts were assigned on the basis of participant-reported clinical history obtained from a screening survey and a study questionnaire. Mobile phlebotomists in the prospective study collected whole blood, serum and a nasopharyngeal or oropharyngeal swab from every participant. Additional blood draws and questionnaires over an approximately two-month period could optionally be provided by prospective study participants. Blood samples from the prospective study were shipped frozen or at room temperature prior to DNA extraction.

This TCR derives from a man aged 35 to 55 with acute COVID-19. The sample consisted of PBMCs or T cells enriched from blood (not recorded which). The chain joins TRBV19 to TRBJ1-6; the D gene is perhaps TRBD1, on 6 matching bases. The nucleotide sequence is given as TGTGCCAGTAGCCGGGACATTGGTGGTTCACCCCTCCACTTT. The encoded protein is CASSRDIGGSPLHF.